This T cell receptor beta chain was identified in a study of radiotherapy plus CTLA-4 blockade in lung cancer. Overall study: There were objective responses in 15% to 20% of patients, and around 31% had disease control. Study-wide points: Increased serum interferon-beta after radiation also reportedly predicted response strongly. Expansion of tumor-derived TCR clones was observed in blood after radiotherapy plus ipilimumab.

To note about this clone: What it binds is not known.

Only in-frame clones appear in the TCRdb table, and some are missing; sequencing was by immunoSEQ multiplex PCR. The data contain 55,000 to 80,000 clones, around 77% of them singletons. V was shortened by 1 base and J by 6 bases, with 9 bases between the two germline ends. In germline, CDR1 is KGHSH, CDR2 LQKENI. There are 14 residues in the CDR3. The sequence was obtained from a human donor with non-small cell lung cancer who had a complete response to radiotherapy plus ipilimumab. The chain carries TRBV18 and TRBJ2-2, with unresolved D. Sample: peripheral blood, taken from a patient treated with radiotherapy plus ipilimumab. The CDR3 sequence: CASSPRNFAGELFF. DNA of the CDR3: TGTGCCAGCTCACCACGAAACTTCGCCGGGGAGCTGTTTTTT. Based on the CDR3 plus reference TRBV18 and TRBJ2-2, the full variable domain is NAGVMQNPRHLVRRRGQEARLRCSPMKGHSHVYWYRQLPEEGLKFMVYLQKENIIDESGMPKERFSAEFPKEGPSILRIQQVVRGDSAAYFCASSPRNFAGELFFGEGSRLTVL.